The TCR beta chain described here comes from a study of blood T cell repertoires in COVID-19. For the study at large: There were acute and convalescent COVID-19 samples, and they came from the United States, Italy and Spain. In each case, the material was cDNA or gDNA derived from T cells, B-cell-depleted T cells, or PBMCs.

V lost 3 bases and J 7 bases, leaving 9 bases between the germline ends. This CDR3 spans 11 amino acids. Looked up from germline, CDR1 is DFQATT and CDR2 is SNEGSKA (reference sequence). Authors' analysis steps: How many nucleated cells were present was estimated from reference gene primer amplification. This table comes from immunoSEQ multiplex PCR, and its TCRdb copy is limited to in-frame clones, with some not included. The D gene and trimming were derived from the DNA, and the V and J assignments and clone size from that table. The sample carries about 250,000 clones, 81% recorded once. The sequence came from a woman older than 75 with acute or convalescent COVID-19. The source material was peripheral blood. V usage is TRBV20-1 and J usage is TRBJ1-1; no clear D. The CDR3 is CSASPGIEAFF. CDR3 sequence (DNA): TGCAGTGCTAGCCCGGGGATTGAAGCTTTCTTT.